The 16 T cell receptor beta chains presented below share a single source sample, sequenced in a study of cytomegalovirus exposure and HLA in healthy donors. Method: immunoSEQ multiplex PCR; TCRdb's copy keeps in-frame clones and lacks some. The sample contains roughly 260,000 clones, around 87% of which appear only once. Sequencing was carried out using PBMCs. The receptor source for this set is a man between 18 and 35 years old in good health and CMV-seronegative.

J is TRBJ2-3 and V is TRBV6-6, with D possibly TRBD2 on 6 matching bases. The CDR3 spans 14 residues. Trimming shortened V by 6 bases and J by 2 bases, and 12 bases separated the two germline ends. In germline, CDR1 is MNHNY, CDR2 SVGAGI (reference sequence). The CDR3 DNA is TGTGCCAGCAGGCCGGGACTCTACACAGATACGCAGTATTTT. It is translated as CASRPGLYTDTQYF.

J is TRBJ2-3 and V is TRBV7-3; 8 bases align to TRBD2. CDR1 is SGHTA and CDR2 is FQGTGA in the germline V gene. This CDR3 has 18 residues. Losses at the gene ends were 5 bases for V and 4 bases for J; bases not matched to a gene: 17. The CDR3 nucleotides read TGTGCCAGCAGCCGAAAGCGGGAGAGGACCTTGAAGCCAGATACGCAGTATTTT. Protein product: CASSRKRERTLKPDTQYF. The full variable domain, its missing parts supplied by reference TRBV7-3 and TRBJ2-3, is GAGVSQTPSNKVTEKGKYVELRCDPISGHTALYWYRQSLGQGPEFLIYFQGTGAADDSGLPNDRFFAVRPEGSVSTLKIQRTERGDSAVYLCASSRKRERTLKPDTQYFGPGTRLTVL.

V usage is TRBV7-9 and J usage is TRBJ2-7; TRBD1 matches at 7 bases. CDR1 and CDR2 from the germline V gene are SEHNR and FQNEAQ (reference sequence). The CDR3 spans 15 residues. V dropped 4 bases and J dropped 2; count of bases not matched to a gene: 8. The CDR3 bases are TGTGCCAGCAGCTCCCCCCGGGACAGACCCTACGAGCAGTACTTC. Translating it yields CASSSPRDRPYEQYF.

This clone was recorded once. This rearrangement joins TRBV7-9 to TRBJ2-1; D is ambiguous. The germline V and J ends were trimmed by 5 bases and 10 bases, with 12 bases remaining between them. The CDR3 is 12 amino acids. Germline loops: CDR1 SEHNR, CDR2 FQNEAQ (reference sequence). The CDR3 DNA reads TGTGCCAGCAGCGTCGGTTCTTCGGAGCAGTTCTTC. Its translation is CASSVGSSEQFF.

J is TRBJ2-5 and V is TRBV13; D possibly corresponds to TRBD2 (5 bases). This CDR3 region has 15 residues. Germline-derived CDR1 and CDR2 are PRHDT and FYEKMQ (reference sequence). V lost 3 bases, J lost 9 bases, and 20 bases lay in between. The CDR3 region is CASSFRPGGPQSQYF. The CDR3 nucleotides read TGTGCCAGCAGCTTTCGGCCCGGCGGGCCGCAGTCCCAGTACTTC. Full variable domain (rest looked up from reference TRBV13 and TRBJ2-5): AAGVIQSPRHLIKEKRETATLKCYPIPRHDTVYWYQQGPGQDPQFLISFYEKMQSDKGSIPDRFSAQQFSDYHSELNMSSLELGDSALYFCASSFRPGGPQSQYFGPGTRLLVL.

This chain links TRBV19 with TRBJ1-2; D not resolved. This CDR3 spans 12 amino acids. Trimming left V 5 bases short and J 8 bases short, with 12 bases between. In germline, CDR1 is LNHDA, CDR2 SQIVND (reference sequence). The CDR3 nucleotides read TGTGCCAGTAGTGTGGGCGGGAGAGGCTACACCTTC. It encodes CASSVGGRGYTF. The full variable domain, with the rest looked up from reference TRBV19 and TRBJ1-2, is DGGITQSPKYLFRKEGQNVTLSCEQNLNHDAMYWYRQDPGQGLRLIYYSQIVNDFQKGDIAEGYSVSREKKESFPLTVTSAQKNPTAFYLCASSVGGRGYTFGSGTRLTVV.

This clone was seen a handful of times. The chain uses TRBV6-5 and TRBJ1-2; 10 nucleotides match TRBD1. The germline CDR1 and CDR2 sequences are MNHEY and SVGAGI. This CDR3 comprises 15 residues. V was clipped by 6 bases and J by 4 bases; unmatched bases: 8. CDR3 nucleotides: TGTGCCAGCAGCCTCCGGGGGGACAGGGGCTATGGCTACACCTTC. Translation: CASSLRGDRGYGYTF.

In regard to this clone: Other nucleotide sequences from this sample produce the same CDR3. CDR3 protein: CASSLGTGNTEAFF. The CDR3 region has the DNA TGCGCCAGCAGCTTGGGGACAGGGAACACTGAAGCTTTCTTT. The chain is built from TRBV5-1 and TRBJ1-1, with 7 bases matching TRBD1. The CDR3 extends over 14 amino acids. V dropped 0 bases and J dropped 1; count of bases not matched to a gene: 0. In germline, CDR1 is SGHRS, CDR2 YFSETQ.

This clone was seen only a few times. J is TRBJ2-7 and V is TRBV5-4, with TRBD1 matching over 8 bases. Trimming took 4 bases from V and 0 from J; bases not matched to a gene: 6. CDR3 size: 15 residues. Per the germline V gene, CDR1 is SGHNT and CDR2 is YYREEE (reference sequence). CDR3 loop: CASSRDRSSSYEQYF. The DNA of the CDR3 is TGTGCCAGCAGCCGGGACAGGTCGAGCTCCTACGAGCAGTACTTC.

The chain uses TRBV7-2 and TRBJ1-4, with D possibly being TRBD1 (5 bases). Trimming took off 2 bases at V and 8 bases at J, with 9 bases between the two ends. This CDR3 comprises 13 residues. Per germline, CDR1 SGHTA and CDR2 FQGNSA. The CDR3 bases are TGTGCCAGCAGCTTATCACAGGTCGAAAAACTGTTTTTT. Its translation: CASSLSQVEKLFF.

This chain joins TRBV29-1 and TRBJ2-5, with 9 bases identical to TRBD1. CDR1 and CDR2 (germline): SQVTM, ANQGSEA. This CDR3 contains 14 residues. The V gene end was trimmed by 4 bases and the J gene end by 1 base; junction bases not matched to a gene: 4. For the CDR3, the DNA is TGCAGCGTTGCATACAGGGGGCCCCAAGAGACCCAGTACTTC. Residues: CSVAYRGPQETQYF.

The chain employs TRBV4-3 and TRBJ1-2; the match to TRBD1 covers 10 bases. The CDR3 covers 14 residues. Germline CDR1 is LGHNA and CDR2 is YSLEER. The V gene end was trimmed by 3 bases and the J gene end by 9 bases; junction bases not matched to a gene: 7. The CDR3 loop is CASSQDGQGERYTF. As DNA, the CDR3 is TGCGCCAGCAGCCAGGATGGACAGGGGGAACGCTACACCTTC.

The rearrangement links TRBV2 to TRBJ1-1, with D possibly TRBD1 on 5 matching bases. CDR1 is SNHLY and CDR2 is FYNNEI in the germline V gene. Trimming took 10 bases from V and 5 from J, leaving 14 bases between them. The CDR3 runs to 12 residues. In DNA, the CDR3 is TGTGCCACCCTAGGGGATCTAACTGAAGCTTTCTTT. Protein: CATLGDLTEAFF.

V and J are TRBV5-6 and TRBJ1-2, with a tentative D call TRBD1 (6 bases). The germline V gene encodes CDR1 SGHDT and CDR2 YYEEEE. V was trimmed by 1 base and J by 0 bases, leaving 7 bases between them. The CDR3 contains 14 residues. The CDR3 DNA reads as TGTGCCAGCAGCTTGAGGGGGTCTAACTATGGCTACACCTTC. Residues: CASSLRGSNYGYTF. The full variable domain, with the rest looked up from reference TRBV5-6 and TRBJ1-2, is DAGVTQSPTHLIKTRGQQVTLRCSPKSGHDTVSWYQQALGQGPQFIFQYYEEEERQRGNFPDRFSGHQFPNYSSELNVNALLLGDSALYLCASSLRGSNYGYTFGSGTRLTVV.

V usage is TRBV7-2 and J usage is TRBJ2-2, with D tentatively TRBD1 (5 bases). The ends were cut back, 1 base at V and 2 bases at J, with 8 bases in the middle. The CDR3 loop spans 15 amino acids. Per the germline V gene, CDR1 is SGHTA and CDR2 is FQGNSA. The CDR3 protein is CASSLVGANTGELFF. CDR3 sequence (DNA): TGTGCCAGCAGCTTAGTTGGGGCCAACACCGGGGAGCTGTTTTTT.

The V call is TRBV6-1, the J call TRBJ2-1; a possible D gene is TRBD1 (6 bases). The CDR3 spans 15 residues. Germline CDR1 reads MNHNS; CDR2 reads SASEGT. V gave up 8 bases and J gave up 2 bases, with 16 bases separating them. CDR3 coding DNA: TGTGCCAGCGGGACCGACAGGTACGCCTACAATGAGCAGTTCTTC. Protein product: CASGTDRYAYNEQFF.